This T cell receptor beta chain is drawn from a study of regulatory T cells in long-lasting Graves disease. General observations from the study: Persistent disease favored TRBV28, TRBJ1-2 and TRBJ2-5.

V was clipped by 7 bases and J by 3 bases; unmatched bases: 10. The CDR3 is made up of 17 amino acids. In germline, CDR1 is KGHDR, CDR2 SFDVKD. This sample's time point: newly diagnosed GD, antithyroid drugs for less than 3 months. Extracted RNA from PBMCs served as the source of the TCR library. In building TCR beta libraries, iRepertoire HTBI primers were used together with Arm-PCR of CDR3 regions. A single record per CDR3 protein comes from TCRdb applying MiXCR to the multiplex PCR reads. Altogether 600,000 to 650,000 distinct CDR3 sequences are present, approximately 15% being singletons, with the ten largest covering 15% to 20%. This clonotype was picked up a small number of times. What it binds is not known. This sample was shared with a second study, whose subject was T cells in Graves' hyperthyroidism and ophthalmopathy. That report notes: Hyperthyroidism of Graves' type that showed no ophthalmopathy progression within 18 months was stable. Peripheral blood also featured most of the thyroid clonotypes expanded above 0.001.

The specimen comprised peripheral blood mononuclear cells (PBMCs), sampled at new diagnosis, from a patient treated with antithyroid drugs. This TCR derives from a woman aged 25 to 39 with Graves disease. The genes are TRBV24-1 and TRBJ2-3; the match to TRBD2 covers 12 bases. The CDR3 spells CATSPALAGGGTDTQYF. As DNA, the CDR3 is TGTGCCACCAGCCCAGCACTAGCGGGAGGAGGGACAGATACGCAGTATTTT.